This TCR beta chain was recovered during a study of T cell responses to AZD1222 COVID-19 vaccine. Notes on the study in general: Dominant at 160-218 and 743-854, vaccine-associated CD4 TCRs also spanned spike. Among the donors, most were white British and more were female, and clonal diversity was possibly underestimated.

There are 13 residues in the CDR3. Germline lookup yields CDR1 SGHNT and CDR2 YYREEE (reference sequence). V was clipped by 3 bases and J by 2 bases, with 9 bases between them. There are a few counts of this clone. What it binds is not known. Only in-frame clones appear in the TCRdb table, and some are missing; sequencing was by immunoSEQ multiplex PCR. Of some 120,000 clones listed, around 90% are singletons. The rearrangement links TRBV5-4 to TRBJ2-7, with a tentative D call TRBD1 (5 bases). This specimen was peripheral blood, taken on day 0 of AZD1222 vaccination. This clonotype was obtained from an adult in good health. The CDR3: CASSSRAAYEQYF. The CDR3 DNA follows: TGTGCCAGCAGCTCCAGGGCCGCCTACGAGCAGTACTTC. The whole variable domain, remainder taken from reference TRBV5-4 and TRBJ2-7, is ETGVTQSPTHLIKTRGQQVTLRCSSQSGHNTVSWYQQALGQGPQFIFQYYREEENGRGNFPPRFSGLQFPNYSSELNVNALELDDSALYLCASSSRAAYEQYFGPGTRLTVT.